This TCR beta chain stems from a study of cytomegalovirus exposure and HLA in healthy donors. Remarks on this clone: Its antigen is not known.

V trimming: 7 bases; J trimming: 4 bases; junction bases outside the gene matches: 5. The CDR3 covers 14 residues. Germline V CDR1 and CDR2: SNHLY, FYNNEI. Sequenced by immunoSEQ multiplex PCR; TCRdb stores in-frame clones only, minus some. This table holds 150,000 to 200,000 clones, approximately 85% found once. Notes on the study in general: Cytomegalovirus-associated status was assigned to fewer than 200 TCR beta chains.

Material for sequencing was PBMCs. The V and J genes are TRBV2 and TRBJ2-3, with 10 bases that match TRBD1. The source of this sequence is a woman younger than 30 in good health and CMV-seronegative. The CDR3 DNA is TGTGCCAGCACCAGAGACAGGGGGCCAGATACGCAGTATTTT. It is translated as CASTRDRGPDTQYF.